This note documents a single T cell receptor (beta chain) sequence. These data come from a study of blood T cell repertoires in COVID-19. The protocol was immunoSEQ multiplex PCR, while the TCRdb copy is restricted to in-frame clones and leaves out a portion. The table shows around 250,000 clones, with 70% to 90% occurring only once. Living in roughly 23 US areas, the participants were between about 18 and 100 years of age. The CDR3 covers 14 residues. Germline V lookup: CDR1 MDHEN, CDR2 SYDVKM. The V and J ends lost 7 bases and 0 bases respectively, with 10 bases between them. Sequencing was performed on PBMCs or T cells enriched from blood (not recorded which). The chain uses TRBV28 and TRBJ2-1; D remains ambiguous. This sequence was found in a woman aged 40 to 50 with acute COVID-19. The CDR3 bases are TGTGCCAGCACCCAAGCTAGCTCCTACAATGAGCAGTTCTTC. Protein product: CASTQASSYNEQFF.